Presented here are 10 T cell receptor beta chains from one specimen sequenced in a study of blood T cell repertoires in COVID-19. Using immunoSEQ multiplex PCR, the repertoire was profiled, and TCRdb retains in-frame clones only, with some absent. Found here are roughly 300,000 clones, roughly 91% of them singletons; the top ten hold less than 2%. Source material: peripheral blood. The source of these receptors is a woman between 25 and 40 years old with COVID-19, enrolled during active disease.

The chain is built from TRBV2 and TRBJ1-4; TRBD1 matches at 7 bases. CDR1 is SNHLY, CDR2 FYNNEI, per germline. This CDR3 spans 16 amino acids. The V and J ends lost 6 bases and 4 bases, in that order; junction bases with no gene match: 11. The CDR3 nucleotides are TGTGCCAGCAGGGCGGACAGGATATCGGGTAATGAAAAACTGTTTTTT. Protein sequence: CASRADRISGNEKLFF.

Comments on this clone: Other DNA sequences within the sample encode an identical CDR3. The genes are TRBV5-4 and TRBJ2-5, with TRBD2 matching over 13 bases. CDR3 length: 15 amino acids. With V trimmed by 4 bases and J by 4 bases, 4 bases remained unmatched. CDR1 and CDR2 from the germline V gene are SGHNT and YYREEE (reference sequence). The CDR3 DNA follows: TGTGCCAGCAGCCTACGGACTAGCGGGGGAGAGACCCAGTACTTC. It yields the protein CASSLRTSGGETQYF.

CDR3 residues: CASSLHYNDREQPQHF. CDR3 bases: TGTGCCAGCAGCTTACATTACAACGACAGGGAGCAGCCCCAGCATTTT. This chain joins TRBV4-2 and TRBJ1-5; 7 bases are a match to TRBD1. This CDR3 is built from 16 residues. Germline V gene lookup returns CDR1 LGHNA and CDR2 YNFKEQ. V dropped 5 bases and J dropped 7; count of bases not matched to a gene: 14.

This chain links TRBV5-1 with TRBJ2-7; TRBD1 matches 7 bases. The ends lost 4 bases at V and 2 bases at J; junction bases unmatched: 9. Germline CDR1 reads SGHRS; CDR2 reads YFSETQ. The CDR3 sequence is 15 residues long. CDR3 amino acids: CASSPTPDRPYEQYF. The CDR3 nucleotides are TGCGCCAGCAGCCCAACCCCGGACAGGCCCTACGAGCAGTACTTC.

About this clone itself: One end of the junction varies from germline; a read error may be responsible. The chain employs TRBV5-1 and TRBJ1-2, with D possibly matching TRBD1 (5 bases). This CDR3 spans 15 amino acids. The germline V gene encodes CDR1 SGHRS and CDR2 YFSETQ. The CDR3 reads CASSLTPTGFYGYTF. CDR3 sequence (DNA): TGCGCCAGCAGCTTGACTCCCACAGGCTTCTATGGTTACACCTTC. Full variable domain (outside the CDR3, taken from reference TRBV5-1 and TRBJ1-2): KAGVTQTPRYLIKTRGQQVTLSCSPISGHRSVSWYQQTPGQGLQFLFEYFSETQRNKGNFPGRFSGRQFSNSRSEMNVSTLELGDSALYLCASSLTPTGFYGYTFGSGTRLTVV.

The rearrangement uses TRBV6-6 and TRBJ1-1, with D perhaps TRBD1 (5 bases). V lost 7 bases and J 8 bases, leaving 11 bases between the germline ends. This CDR3 spans 11 amino acids. CDR1 and CDR2 from the germline V gene are MNHNY and SVGAGI (reference sequence). The CDR3 region has the DNA TGTGCCAGCAACTGGTGGGGCGAAGCTTTCTTT. As protein: CASNWWGEAFF.

The rearrangement joins TRBV11-3 to TRBJ2-7; TRBD2 matches 12 bases. The CDR3 sequence is 17 residues long. V lost 3 bases to trimming and J lost 2 bases; unmatched junction nucleotides: 8. Germline V gene sequence: CDR1 SGHNT, CDR2 YENEEA. CDR3 bases: TGTGCCAGCAGCTTTGGGGGAGGACTAGCGGGGCCCTACGAGCAGTACTTC. Its translation is CASSFGGGLAGPYEQYF. Variable domain in full (rest from reference TRBV11-3 and TRBJ2-7): EAGVVQSPRYKIIEKKQPVAFWCNPISGHNTLYWYLQNLGQGPELLIRYENEEAVDDSQLPKDRFSAERLKGVDSTLKIQPAELGDSAVYLCASSFGGGLAGPYEQYFGPGTRLTVT.

The chain combines TRBV6-4 with TRBJ1-2; no clear D. Germline-derived CDR1 and CDR2 are MRHNA and SNTAGT. CDR3 length: 15 amino acids. V lost 5 bases to trimming and J lost 4 bases, with 17 bases between them. CDR3 residues: CASSPASDGSYGYTF. The CDR3 DNA sequence: TGTGCCAGCAGTCCCGCAAGTGACGGGAGCTATGGCTACACCTTC.

The chain links TRBV7-8 to TRBJ1-2, with unresolved D. V gave up 5 bases and J gave up 7 bases, with 11 bases separating them. From germline, CDR1 is SGHVS and CDR2 FQNEAQ. CDR3 length: 12 residues. CDR3 nucleotides: TGTGCCAGCAGCCAGTCTACAGCTGGCTACACCTTC. Translated: CASSQSTAGYTF. Full variable domain (missing parts from reference TRBV7-8 and TRBJ1-2): GAGVSQSPRYKVAKRGQDVALRCDPISGHVSLFWYQQALGQGPEFLTYFQNEAQLDKSGLPSDRFFAERPEGSVSTLKIQRTQQEDSAVYLCASSQSTAGYTFGSGTRLTVV.

The chain recombines TRBV7-2 with TRBJ1-1, with TRBD1 as a possible D gene (5 bases). The germline V and J ends were trimmed by 8 bases and 7 bases, with 17 bases remaining between them. The CDR3 covers 13 residues. Looked up from germline, CDR1 is SGHTA and CDR2 is FQGNSA. CDR3 nucleotide sequence: TGTGCCAGCTCCAACGGGGGTGGTTTTGAAGCTTTCTTT. This encodes CASSNGGGFEAFF.